Detailed here is one T cell receptor (beta chain). The V end was cut by 6 bases, the J end by 7 bases, with 16 bases between. CDR1 MDHEN and CDR2 SYDVKM come from the germline V gene. This CDR3 has 13 amino acids. This sample was included in a study of shared clonotypes between healthy human individuals. As for the study in general: For every donor, three CD4 naive, three CD4 memory, two CD8 naive and one CD8 memory plates were used.

The repertoire was sequenced with immunoSEQ multiplex PCR; TCRdb's copy has only in-frame clones and lacks some. In the table there are over a million clones, roughly 95% of which are singletons. The TCR originated in a man aged 25-45 years in good health. The V and J genes are TRBV28 and TRBJ2-7; no clear D gene. Sequencing used naive CD4+ T cells sorted from blood. As for subset: CD45RA+ positively selected. The CDR3 DNA reads as TGTGCCAGCAGGGGCGAAGGACGTCAAGAGCAGTACTTC. As protein: CASRGEGRQEQYF.